Described below is a single TCR beta chain sequence and its context. Its antigen is undetermined. The data derive from a study of cytomegalovirus exposure and HLA in healthy donors. With V trimmed by 5 bases and J by 6 bases, 2 bases remained unmatched. CDR3 length: 11 residues. CDR1 and CDR2 (germline): SGHRS, YFSETQ. General study findings and limits: Earlier analysis looked at TCR beta V segments, and most were productive about 90% or about 30% of the time. Later analysis identified a missense DCLRE1C variant that was linked to TCR beta V- and J-gene trimming.

PCR amplification relied on 60 Vbeta primers (plus 13 Jbeta primers). TCRdb's table, derived via immunoSEQ multiplex PCR, lists solely in-frame clones and lacks some. Seen here are 80,000 to 100,000 clones, 75% to 85% observed once, and the top ten hold approximately 11%. Material for sequencing was PBMCs. The sequence derives from a man younger than 35 in good health and CMV-seropositive. The chain employs TRBV5-1 and TRBJ2-7; TRBD2 agrees at 7 bases. The CDR3 DNA sequence: TGCGCCAGCAGGTGGGGGGGCGAGCAGTACTTC. This encodes CASRWGGEQYF.